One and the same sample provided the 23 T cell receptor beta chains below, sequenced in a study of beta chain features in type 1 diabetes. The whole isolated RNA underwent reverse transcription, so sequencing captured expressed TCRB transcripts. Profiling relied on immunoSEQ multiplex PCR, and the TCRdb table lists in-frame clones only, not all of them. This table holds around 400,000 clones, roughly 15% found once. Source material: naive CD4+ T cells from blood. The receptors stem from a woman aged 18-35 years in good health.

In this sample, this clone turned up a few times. DNA of the CDR3: TGTGCCAGCAGCTTAGCGACGGGAGAGACCCAGTACTTC. Its protein is CASSLATGETQYF. J is TRBJ2-5 and V is TRBV7-9; D is uncertain. V lost 0 bases to trimming and J lost 4 bases, with 6 bases between them. The germline CDR1 and CDR2 sequences are SEHNR and FQNEAQ (reference sequence). This CDR3 spans 13 amino acids.

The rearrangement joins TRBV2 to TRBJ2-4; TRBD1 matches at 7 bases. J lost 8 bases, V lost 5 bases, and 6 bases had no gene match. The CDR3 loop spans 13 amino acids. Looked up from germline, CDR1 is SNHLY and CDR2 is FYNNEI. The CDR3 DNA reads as TGTGCCAGCAGTTCGGGACAGCTATACATTCAGTACTTC. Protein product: CASSSGQLYIQYF.

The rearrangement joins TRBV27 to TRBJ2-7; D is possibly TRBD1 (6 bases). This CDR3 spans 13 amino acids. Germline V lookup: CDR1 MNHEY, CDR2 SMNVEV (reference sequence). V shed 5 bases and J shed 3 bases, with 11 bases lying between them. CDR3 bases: TGTGCCAGCAGTCGGGGACAAATCTACGAGCAGTACTTC. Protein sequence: CASSRGQIYEQYF.

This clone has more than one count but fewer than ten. This chain's CDR3 is CASSQGLAVTYEQYF. CDR3 nucleotides: TGTGCCAGCAGCCAGGGACTAGCGGTCACCTACGAGCAGTACTTC. J is TRBJ2-7 and V is TRBV6-5, with TRBD2 matching 11 bases. V shed 6 bases, J shed 2 bases, and the junction held 6 bases outside the gene matches. Looked up from germline, CDR1 is MNHEY and CDR2 is SVGAGI. The CDR3 is 15 residues long.

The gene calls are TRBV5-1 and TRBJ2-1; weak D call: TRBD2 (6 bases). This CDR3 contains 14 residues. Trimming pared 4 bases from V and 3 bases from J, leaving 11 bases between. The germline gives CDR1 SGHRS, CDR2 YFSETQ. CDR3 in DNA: TGCGCCAGCAGCGGCGGGGTTTACTACAATGAGCAGTTCTTC. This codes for CASSGGVYYNEQFF. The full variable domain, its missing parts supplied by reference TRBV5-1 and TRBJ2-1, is KAGVTQTPRYLIKTRGQQVTLSCSPISGHRSVSWYQQTPGQGLQFLFEYFSETQRNKGNFPGRFSGRQFSNSRSEMNVSTLELGDSALYLCASSGGVYYNEQFFGPGTRLTVL.

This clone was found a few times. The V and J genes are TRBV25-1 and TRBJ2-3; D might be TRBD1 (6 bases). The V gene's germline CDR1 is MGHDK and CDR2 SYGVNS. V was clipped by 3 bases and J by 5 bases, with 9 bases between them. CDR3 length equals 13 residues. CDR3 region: CASSEGAGDTQYF. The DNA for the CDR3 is TGTGCCAGCAGTGAGGGGGCGGGAGATACGCAGTATTTT.

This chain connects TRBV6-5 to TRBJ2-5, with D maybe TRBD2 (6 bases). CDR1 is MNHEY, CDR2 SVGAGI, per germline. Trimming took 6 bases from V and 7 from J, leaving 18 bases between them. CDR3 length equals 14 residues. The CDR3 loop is CASSSSPSVGTQYF. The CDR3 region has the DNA TGTGCCAGCAGCTCCTCCCCTAGCGTGGGGACCCAGTACTTC.

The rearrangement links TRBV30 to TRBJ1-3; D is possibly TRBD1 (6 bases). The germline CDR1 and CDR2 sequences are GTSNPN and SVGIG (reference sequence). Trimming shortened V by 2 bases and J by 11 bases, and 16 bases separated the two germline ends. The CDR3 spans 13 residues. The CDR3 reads CAWSPGHKLPIYF. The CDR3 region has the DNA TGTGCCTGGAGTCCGGGACATAAACTCCCCATATATTTT.

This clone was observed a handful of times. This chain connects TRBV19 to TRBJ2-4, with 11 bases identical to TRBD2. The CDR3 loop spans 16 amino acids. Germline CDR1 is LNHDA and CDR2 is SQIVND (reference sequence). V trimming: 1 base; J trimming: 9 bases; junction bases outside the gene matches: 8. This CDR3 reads CASSIVAGGLHVIQYF. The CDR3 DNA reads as TGTGCCAGTAGTATAGTAGCGGGAGGGCTACACGTCATTCAGTACTTC.

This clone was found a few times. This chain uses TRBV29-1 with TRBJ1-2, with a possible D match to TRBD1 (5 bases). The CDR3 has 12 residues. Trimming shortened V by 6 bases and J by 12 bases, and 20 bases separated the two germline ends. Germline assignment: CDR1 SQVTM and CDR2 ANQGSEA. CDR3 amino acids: CSVDPGPPQDTF. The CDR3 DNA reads TGCAGCGTGGACCCGGGCCCCCCACAGGACACCTTC.

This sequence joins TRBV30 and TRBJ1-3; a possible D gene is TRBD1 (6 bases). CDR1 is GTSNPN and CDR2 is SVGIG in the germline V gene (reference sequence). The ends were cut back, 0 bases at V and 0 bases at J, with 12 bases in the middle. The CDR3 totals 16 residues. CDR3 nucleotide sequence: TGTGCCTGGAGTGTACTACAGGGAAGCTCTGGAAACACCATATATTTT. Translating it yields CAWSVLQGSSGNTIYF.

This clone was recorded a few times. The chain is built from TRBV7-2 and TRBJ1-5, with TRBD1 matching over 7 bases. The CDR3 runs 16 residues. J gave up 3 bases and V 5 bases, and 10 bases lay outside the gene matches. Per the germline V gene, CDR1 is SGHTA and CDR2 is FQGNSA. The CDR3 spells CASSTSSTGVNQPQHF. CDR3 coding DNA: TGTGCCAGCAGCACATCATCTACAGGGGTCAATCAGCCCCAGCATTTT.

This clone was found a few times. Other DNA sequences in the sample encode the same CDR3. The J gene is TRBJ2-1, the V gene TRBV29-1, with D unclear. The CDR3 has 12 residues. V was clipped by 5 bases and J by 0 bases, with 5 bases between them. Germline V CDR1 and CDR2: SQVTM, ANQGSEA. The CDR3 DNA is TGCAGCGTTAGTAGCTCCTACAATGAGCAGTTCTTC. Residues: CSVSSSYNEQFF.

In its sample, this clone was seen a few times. In DNA form, the CDR3 reads TGTGCCAGCAGCAGGGACAGGGACACAGATACGCAGTATTTT. It is translated as CASSRDRDTDTQYF. V and J are TRBV7-3 and TRBJ2-3; 9 bases align to TRBD1. CDR1 SGHTA and CDR2 FQGTGA come from the germline V gene. This CDR3 is built from 14 residues. Germline trimming cut 5 bases from V and 2 bases from J; bases unmatched to any gene: 2.

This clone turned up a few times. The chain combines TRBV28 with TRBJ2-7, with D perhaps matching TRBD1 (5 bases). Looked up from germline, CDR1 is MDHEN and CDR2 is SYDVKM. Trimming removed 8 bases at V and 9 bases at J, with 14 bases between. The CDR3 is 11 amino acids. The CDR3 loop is CASFTGRVQYF. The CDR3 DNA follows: TGTGCCAGCTTCACAGGACGGGTGCAGTACTTC.

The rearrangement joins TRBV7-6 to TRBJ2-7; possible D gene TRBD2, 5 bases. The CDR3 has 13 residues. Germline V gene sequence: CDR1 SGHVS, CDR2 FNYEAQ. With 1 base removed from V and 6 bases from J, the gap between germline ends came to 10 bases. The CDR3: CASSLVTGSEQYF. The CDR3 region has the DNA TGTGCCAGCAGCTTAGTTACGGGGAGCGAGCAGTACTTC.

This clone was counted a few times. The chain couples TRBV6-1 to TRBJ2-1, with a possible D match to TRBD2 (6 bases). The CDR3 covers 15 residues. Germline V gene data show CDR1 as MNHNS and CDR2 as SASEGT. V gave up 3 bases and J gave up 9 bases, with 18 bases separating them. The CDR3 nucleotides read TGTGCCAGCAGTGAGGGACTGGGGTTCCGGCTTGAGCAGTTCTTC. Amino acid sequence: CASSEGLGFRLEQFF.

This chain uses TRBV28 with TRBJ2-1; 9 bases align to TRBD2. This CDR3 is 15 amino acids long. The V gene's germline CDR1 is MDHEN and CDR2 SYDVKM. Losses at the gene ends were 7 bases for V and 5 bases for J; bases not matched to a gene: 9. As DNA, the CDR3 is TGTGCCAGCATGCCGCGGGAGGGTATAAACAATGAGCAGTTCTTC. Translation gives CASMPREGINNEQFF. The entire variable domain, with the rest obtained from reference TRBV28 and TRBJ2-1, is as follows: DVKVTQSSRYLVKRTGEKVFLECVQDMDHENMFWYRQDPGLGLRLIYFSYDVKMKEKGDIPEGYSVSREKKERFSLILESASTNQTSMYLCASMPREGINNEQFFGPGTRLTVL.

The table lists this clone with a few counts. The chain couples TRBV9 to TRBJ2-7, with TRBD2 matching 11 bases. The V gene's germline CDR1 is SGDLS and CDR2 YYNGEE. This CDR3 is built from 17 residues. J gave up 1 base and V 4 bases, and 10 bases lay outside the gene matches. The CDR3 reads CASSLRPGTSGSYEQYF. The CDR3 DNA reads TGTGCCAGCAGCCTTCGGCCGGGGACTAGCGGTTCCTACGAGCAGTACTTC. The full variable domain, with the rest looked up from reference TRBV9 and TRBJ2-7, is DSGVTQTPKHLITATGQRVTLRCSPRSGDLSVYWYQQSLDQGLQFLIQYYNGEERAKGNILERFSAQQFPDLHSELNLSSLELGDSALYFCASSLRPGTSGSYEQYFGPGTRLTVT.

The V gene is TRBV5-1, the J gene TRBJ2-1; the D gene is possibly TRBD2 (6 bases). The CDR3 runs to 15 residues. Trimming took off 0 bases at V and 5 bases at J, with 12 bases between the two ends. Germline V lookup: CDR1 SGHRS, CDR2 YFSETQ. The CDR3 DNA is TGCGCCAGCAGCTTGGTCGGGGGACTTAACAATGAGCAGTTCTTC. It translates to CASSLVGGLNNEQFF.

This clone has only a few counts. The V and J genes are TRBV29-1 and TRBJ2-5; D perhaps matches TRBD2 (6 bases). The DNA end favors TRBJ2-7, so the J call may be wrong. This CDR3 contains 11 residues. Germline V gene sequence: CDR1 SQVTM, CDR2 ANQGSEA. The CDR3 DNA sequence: TGCAGCGTTGCGGGAGTCTACGAGCAGTACTTC. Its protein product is CSVAGVYEQYF.

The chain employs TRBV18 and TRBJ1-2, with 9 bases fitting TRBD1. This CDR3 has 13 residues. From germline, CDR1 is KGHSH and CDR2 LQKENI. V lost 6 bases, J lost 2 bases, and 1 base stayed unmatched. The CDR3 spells CASSGTGNYGYTF. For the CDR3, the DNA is TGTGCCAGCTCCGGGACAGGGAACTATGGCTACACCTTC.

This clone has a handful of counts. Written as DNA, the CDR3 is TGTGCCAGCAGTGTCGGGGGGCGCAGCAATCAGCCCCAGCATTTT. Its translation is CASSVGGRSNQPQHF. The chain has TRBV25-1 and TRBJ1-5; possible D gene TRBD1, 6 bases. Germline V gives CDR1 MGHDK, CDR2 SYGVNS. The CDR3 is 15 residues long. Trimming cost V 4 bases and J 1 base, with 11 bases left between them.